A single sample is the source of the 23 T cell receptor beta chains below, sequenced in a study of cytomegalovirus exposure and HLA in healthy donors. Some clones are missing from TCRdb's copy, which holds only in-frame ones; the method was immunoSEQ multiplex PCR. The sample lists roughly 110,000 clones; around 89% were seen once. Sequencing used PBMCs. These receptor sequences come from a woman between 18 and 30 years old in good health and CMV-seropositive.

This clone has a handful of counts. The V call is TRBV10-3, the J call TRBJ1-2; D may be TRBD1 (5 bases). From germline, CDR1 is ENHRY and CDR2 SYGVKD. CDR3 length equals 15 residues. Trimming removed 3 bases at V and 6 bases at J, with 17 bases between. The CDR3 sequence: CAISETSNRRDGYTF. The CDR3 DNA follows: TGTGCCATCAGTGAAACAAGTAACAGGAGGGATGGCTACACCTTC.

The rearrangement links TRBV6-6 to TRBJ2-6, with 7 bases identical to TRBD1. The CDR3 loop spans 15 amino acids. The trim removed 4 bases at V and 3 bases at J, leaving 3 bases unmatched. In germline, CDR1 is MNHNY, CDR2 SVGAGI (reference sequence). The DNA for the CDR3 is TGTGCCAGCAGTTCAGGACAGGTTGGGGCCAACGTCCTGACTTTC. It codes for CASSSGQVGANVLTF.

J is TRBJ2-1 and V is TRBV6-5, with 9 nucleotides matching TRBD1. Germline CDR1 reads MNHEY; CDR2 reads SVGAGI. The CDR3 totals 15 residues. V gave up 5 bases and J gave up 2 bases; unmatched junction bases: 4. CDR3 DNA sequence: TGTGCCAGCAGTCCGACAGGGGGTGCCTACAATGAGCAGTTCTTC. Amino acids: CASSPTGGAYNEQFF.

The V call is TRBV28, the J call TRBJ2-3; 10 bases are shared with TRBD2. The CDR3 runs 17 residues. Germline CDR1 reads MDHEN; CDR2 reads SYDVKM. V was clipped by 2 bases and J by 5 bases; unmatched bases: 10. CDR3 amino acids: CASSLASGGISGDTQYF. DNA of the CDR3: TGTGCCAGCAGTTTAGCTAGCGGGGGCATCAGTGGAGATACGCAGTATTTT. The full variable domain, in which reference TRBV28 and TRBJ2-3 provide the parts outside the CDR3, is DVKVTQSSRYLVKRTGEKVFLECVQDMDHENMFWYRQDPGLGLRLIYFSYDVKMKEKGDIPEGYSVSREKKERFSLILESASTNQTSMYLCASSLASGGISGDTQYFGPGTRLTVL.

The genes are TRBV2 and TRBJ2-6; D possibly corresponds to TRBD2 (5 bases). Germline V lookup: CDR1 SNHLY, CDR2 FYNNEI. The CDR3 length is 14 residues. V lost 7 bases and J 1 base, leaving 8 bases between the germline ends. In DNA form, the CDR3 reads TGTGCCAGCAAGTCGGGGTCTGGGGCCAACGTCCTGACTTTC. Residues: CASKSGSGANVLTF.

In DNA, the CDR3 is TGTGCCAGCACCCAGACAGTTAACACTGAAGCTTTCTTT. As protein: CASTQTVNTEAFF. The V and J genes are TRBV7-9 and TRBJ1-1; D may be TRBD1 (5 bases). V gave up 7 bases and J gave up 2 bases, with 11 bases separating them. This CDR3 comprises 13 residues. In germline, CDR1 is SEHNR, CDR2 FQNEAQ (reference sequence). Looking up the rest from reference TRBV7-9 and TRBJ1-1 gives the full variable domain: DTGVSQNPRHKITKRGQNVTFRCDPISEHNRLYWYRQTLGQGPEFLTYFQNEAQLEKSRLLSDRFSAERPKGSFSTLEIQRTEQGDSAMYLCASTQTVNTEAFFGQGTRLTVV.

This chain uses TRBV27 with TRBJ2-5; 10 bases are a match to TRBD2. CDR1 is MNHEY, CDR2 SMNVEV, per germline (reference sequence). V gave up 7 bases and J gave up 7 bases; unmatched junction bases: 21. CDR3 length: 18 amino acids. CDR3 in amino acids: CASKWGGSGGTSGGTQYF. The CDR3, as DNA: TGTGCCAGCAAATGGGGGGGTAGCGGGGGGACATCGGGGGGGACCCAGTACTTC.

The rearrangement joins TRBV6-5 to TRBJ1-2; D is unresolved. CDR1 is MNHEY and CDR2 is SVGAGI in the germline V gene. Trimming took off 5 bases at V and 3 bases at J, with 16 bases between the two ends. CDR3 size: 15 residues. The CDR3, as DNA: TGTGCCAGCAGTCCCTCCGTGGGGAGAGACTATGGCTACACCTTC. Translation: CASSPSVGRDYGYTF.

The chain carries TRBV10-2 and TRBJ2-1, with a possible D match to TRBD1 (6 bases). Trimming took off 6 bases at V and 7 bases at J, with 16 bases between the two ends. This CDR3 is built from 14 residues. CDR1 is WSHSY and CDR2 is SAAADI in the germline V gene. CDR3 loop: CASREQGTGNEQFF. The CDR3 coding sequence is TGCGCCAGCAGGGAACAGGGAACGGGTAATGAGCAGTTCTTC.

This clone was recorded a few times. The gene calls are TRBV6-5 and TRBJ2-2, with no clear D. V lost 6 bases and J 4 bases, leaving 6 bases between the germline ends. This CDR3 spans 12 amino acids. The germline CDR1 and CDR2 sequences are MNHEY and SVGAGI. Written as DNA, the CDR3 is TGTGCCAGCAGAGCAAGCACCGGGGAGCTGTTTTTT. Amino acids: CASRASTGELFF.

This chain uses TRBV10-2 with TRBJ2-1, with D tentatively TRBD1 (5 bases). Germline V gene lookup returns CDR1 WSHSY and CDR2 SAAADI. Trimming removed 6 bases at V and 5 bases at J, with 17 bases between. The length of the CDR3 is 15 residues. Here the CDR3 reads CASRFSSGSHNEQFF. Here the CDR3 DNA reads TGCGCCAGCAGGTTCTCGTCAGGGTCCCACAATGAGCAGTTCTTC.

CDR3 bases: TGTGCCAGCAGCCAGGGACAGGGGGTTTACAATGAGCAGTTCTTC. Encoded protein: CASSQGQGVYNEQFF. V and J are TRBV6-1 and TRBJ2-1; 11 bases agree with TRBD1. Germline CDR1 reads MNHNS; CDR2 reads SASEGT. The CDR3 extends over 15 amino acids. The trim removed 6 bases at V and 4 bases at J, leaving 5 bases unmatched.

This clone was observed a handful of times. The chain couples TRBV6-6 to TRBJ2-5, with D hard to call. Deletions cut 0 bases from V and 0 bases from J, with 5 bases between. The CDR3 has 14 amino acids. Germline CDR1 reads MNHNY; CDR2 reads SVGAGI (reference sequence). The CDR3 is CASSYSANQETQYF. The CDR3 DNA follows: TGTGCCAGCAGTTACTCGGCCAACCAAGAGACCCAGTACTTC.

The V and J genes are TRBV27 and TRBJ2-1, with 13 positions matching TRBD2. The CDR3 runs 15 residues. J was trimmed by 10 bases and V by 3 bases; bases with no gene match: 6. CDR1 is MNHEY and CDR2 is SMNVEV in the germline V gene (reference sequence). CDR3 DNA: TGTGCCAGCAGTTTGATGGGACTAGCGGGGTTAGAGCAGTTCTTC. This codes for CASSLMGLAGLEQFF.

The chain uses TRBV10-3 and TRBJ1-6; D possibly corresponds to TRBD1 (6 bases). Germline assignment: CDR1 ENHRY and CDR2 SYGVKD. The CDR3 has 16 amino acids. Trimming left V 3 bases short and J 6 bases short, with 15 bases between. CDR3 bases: TGTGCCATCAGTGACCCAAACAGGGTTAGTAATTCACCCCTCCACTTT. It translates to CAISDPNRVSNSPLHF.

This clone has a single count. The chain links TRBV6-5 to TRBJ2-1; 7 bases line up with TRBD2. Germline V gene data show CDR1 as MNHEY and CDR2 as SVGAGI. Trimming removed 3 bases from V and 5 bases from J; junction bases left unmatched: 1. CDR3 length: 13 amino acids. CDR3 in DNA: TGTGCCAGCAGTTATCGGGGGGACAATGAGCAGTTCTTC. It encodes CASSYRGDNEQFF.

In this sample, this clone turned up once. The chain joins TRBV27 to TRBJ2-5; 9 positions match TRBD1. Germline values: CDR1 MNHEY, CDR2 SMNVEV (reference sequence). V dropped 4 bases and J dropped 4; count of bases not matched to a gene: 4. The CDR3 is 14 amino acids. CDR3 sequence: CASSSPTGGETQYF. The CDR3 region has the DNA TGTGCCAGCAGTTCCCCGACAGGGGGAGAGACCCAGTACTTC.

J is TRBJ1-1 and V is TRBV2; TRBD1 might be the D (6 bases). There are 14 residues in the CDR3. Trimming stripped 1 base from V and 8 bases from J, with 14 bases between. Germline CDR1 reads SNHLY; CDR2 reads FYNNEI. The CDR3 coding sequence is TGTGCCAGCAGTGAAGTAGGGTGGACAGAAGAAGCTTTCTTT. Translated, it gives CASSEVGWTEEAFF.

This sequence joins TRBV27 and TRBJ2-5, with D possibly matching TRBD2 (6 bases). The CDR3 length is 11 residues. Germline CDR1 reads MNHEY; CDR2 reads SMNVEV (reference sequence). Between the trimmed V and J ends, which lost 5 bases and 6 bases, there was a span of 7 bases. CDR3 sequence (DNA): TGTGCCAGCAGTAGCGGGCAGACCCAGTACTTC. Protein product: CASSSGQTQYF.

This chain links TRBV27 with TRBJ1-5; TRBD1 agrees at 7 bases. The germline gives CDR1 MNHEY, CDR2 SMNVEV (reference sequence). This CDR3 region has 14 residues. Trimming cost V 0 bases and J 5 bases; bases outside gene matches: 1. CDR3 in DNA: TGTGCCAGCAGTTTATCCGGGACAGATCAGCCCCAGCATTTT. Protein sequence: CASSLSGTDQPQHF.

CDR3: CASSKIQGRTGNTIYF. The CDR3 DNA is TGTGCCAGCTCAAAAATACAGGGTAGAACTGGAAACACCATATATTTT. This sequence joins TRBV18 and TRBJ1-3; tentative D call: TRBD1 (6 bases). This CDR3 contains 16 residues. Germline V gene lookup returns CDR1 KGHSH and CDR2 LQKENI. Trimming shortened V by 5 bases and J by 2 bases, and 16 bases separated the two germline ends.

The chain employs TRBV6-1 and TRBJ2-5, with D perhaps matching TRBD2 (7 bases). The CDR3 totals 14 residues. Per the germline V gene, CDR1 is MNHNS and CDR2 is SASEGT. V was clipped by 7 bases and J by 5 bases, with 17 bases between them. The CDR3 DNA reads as TGTGCCAGCAAGGAGGGGGGGGGCCGGGAGACCCAGTACTTC. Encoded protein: CASKEGGGRETQYF.

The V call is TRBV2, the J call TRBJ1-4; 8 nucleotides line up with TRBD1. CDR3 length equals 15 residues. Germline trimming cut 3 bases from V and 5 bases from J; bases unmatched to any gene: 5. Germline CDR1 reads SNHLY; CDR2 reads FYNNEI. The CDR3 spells CASSDGQGGNEKLFF. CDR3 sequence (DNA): TGTGCCAGCAGTGACGGACAGGGCGGGAATGAAAAACTGTTTTTT.